This passage covers 11 T cell receptor beta chains from one sample sequenced in a study of blood T cell repertoires in COVID-19. Clones were sequenced by immunoSEQ multiplex PCR, and TCRdb holds only the in-frame ones, with some missing. This sample carries over 45,000 clones, around 87% of them seen once, and the ten largest clones take about 6.7%. The sequenced sample consisted of peripheral blood. These receptors came from a man between 45 and 60 years old with active COVID-19.

The chain uses TRBV7-2 and TRBJ2-6, with a weak D call TRBD1 (6 bases). Germline CDR1 is SGHTA and CDR2 is FQGNSA. The V gene lost 5 bases and the J gene lost 0 bases, with 17 bases spanning the gap. The CDR3 is made up of 18 amino acids. CDR3 loop: CASSLFGGGLSGANVLTF. The CDR3 bases are TGTGCCAGCAGCCTGTTCGGTGGGGGCCTCTCTGGGGCCAACGTCCTGACTTTC.

The V gene is TRBV11-2, the J gene TRBJ2-1; 14 bases are shared with TRBD2. This CDR3 is built from 17 residues. Germline V gene sequence: CDR1 SGHAT, CDR2 FQNNGV. V gave up 4 bases and J gave up 6 bases; unmatched junction bases: 8. The CDR3 region is CASSSLQGLAGVNEQFF. The CDR3 DNA sequence: TGTGCCAGCAGCTCTCTCCAGGGACTAGCGGGAGTCAATGAGCAGTTCTTC. The whole variable domain, remainder taken from reference TRBV11-2 and TRBJ2-1, is EAGVAQSPRYKIIEKRQSVAFWCNPISGHATLYWYQQILGQGPKLLIQFQNNGVVDDSQLPKDRFSAERLKGVDSTLKIQPAKLEDSAVYLCASSSLQGLAGVNEQFFGPGTRLTVL.

This clone was picked up one time. J is TRBJ2-7 and V is TRBV11-2, with TRBD2 matching over 10 bases. Germline CDR1 reads SGHAT; CDR2 reads FQNNGV. V shed 5 bases and J 1 base; nucleotides not matched to a gene: 8. The CDR3 is 16 residues long. The CDR3 sequence: CASSRDSGGHSYEQYF. For the CDR3, the DNA is TGTGCCAGCAGCAGAGATAGCGGGGGGCATTCCTACGAGCAGTACTTC.

The chain joins TRBV24-1 to TRBJ2-7; 10 bases match TRBD2. The ends lost 4 bases at V and 6 bases at J; junction bases unmatched: 14. The CDR3 consists of 17 residues. The germline gives CDR1 KGHDR, CDR2 SFDVKD. The CDR3 DNA sequence: TGTGCCACCAGTGACCCGACCCCGACTAGCGGGTGGATCGAGCAGTACTTC. Translation: CATSDPTPTSGWIEQYF.

This clone was seen once. V and J are TRBV28 and TRBJ1-2; D remains unclear. Trimming left V 10 bases short and J 4 bases short, with 22 bases between. Germline loops: CDR1 MDHEN, CDR2 SYDVKM. The CDR3 is made up of 15 amino acids. CDR3 in amino acids: CATSKWAELVYGYTF. The DNA for the CDR3 is TGTGCCACATCCAAATGGGCAGAACTCGTCTATGGCTACACCTTC.

The chain employs TRBV7-2 and TRBJ2-5; D perhaps matches TRBD1 (6 bases). V dropped 5 bases and J dropped 0 bases, with 13 bases sitting between them. The V gene's germline CDR1 is SGHTA and CDR2 FQGNSA. CDR3 length: 15 residues. CDR3 sequence: CASSNRDSYQETQYF. Here the CDR3 DNA reads TGTGCCAGCAGCAACAGGGATTCGTACCAAGAGACCCAGTACTTC.

This chain uses TRBV3-1 (or the pseudogene TRBV3-2) with TRBJ2-3; 9 nucleotides align to TRBD2. V lost 5 bases, J lost 4 bases, and 7 bases stayed unmatched. The CDR3 spans 15 residues. Germline loops: CDR1 LGHDT, CDR2 YNNKEL (reference sequence). The CDR3, as DNA: TGTGCCAGCAGCGATAGCGGGAGAATTGCAGATACGCAGTATTTT. As protein: CASSDSGRIADTQYF.

Only one count was recorded for this clone. CDR3 in amino acids: CASSETPTESPLHF. The CDR3 nucleotides read TGTGCCAGCAGTGAAACCCCGACTGAGTCCCCCCTCCACTTT. The rearrangement joins TRBV2 to TRBJ1-6; D is ambiguous. Trimming took off 2 bases at V and 13 bases at J, with 15 bases between the two ends. The germline V gene encodes CDR1 SNHLY and CDR2 FYNNEI. This CDR3 is built from 14 residues.

The CDR3 loop is CATQRDTTQETQYF. CDR3 coding DNA: TGTGCCACCCAGCGGGACACTACTCAAGAGACCCAGTACTTC. The J gene is TRBJ2-5, the V gene TRBV10-3; a weak D match, TRBD2 (7 bases). The V end lost 10 bases, the J end lost 2 bases, and 17 bases lay between the germline ends. CDR1 is ENHRY, CDR2 SYGVKD, per germline. The CDR3 covers 14 residues.

The chain uses TRBV5-1 and TRBJ2-1, with TRBD1 matching 11 bases. Unmatched junction bases numbered 7, after V lost 4 bases and J lost 7 bases. This CDR3 comprises 15 residues. CDR1 and CDR2 from the germline V gene are SGHRS and YFSETQ. The CDR3, as DNA: TGCGCCAGCAGCCACCGGACAGGGGGCAGGAATGAGCAGTTCTTC. Its protein is CASSHRTGGRNEQFF.

The chain has TRBV7-2 and TRBJ1-5, with D unresolved. Trimming stripped 1 base from V and 10 bases from J, with 17 bases between. CDR1 SGHTA and CDR2 FQGNSA come from the germline V gene. The CDR3 totals 15 residues. CDR3 nucleotide sequence: TGTGCCAGCAGCTTAGAATCGTGGGTTCGGGAACCCCAGCATTTT. Translating gives CASSLESWVREPQHF.